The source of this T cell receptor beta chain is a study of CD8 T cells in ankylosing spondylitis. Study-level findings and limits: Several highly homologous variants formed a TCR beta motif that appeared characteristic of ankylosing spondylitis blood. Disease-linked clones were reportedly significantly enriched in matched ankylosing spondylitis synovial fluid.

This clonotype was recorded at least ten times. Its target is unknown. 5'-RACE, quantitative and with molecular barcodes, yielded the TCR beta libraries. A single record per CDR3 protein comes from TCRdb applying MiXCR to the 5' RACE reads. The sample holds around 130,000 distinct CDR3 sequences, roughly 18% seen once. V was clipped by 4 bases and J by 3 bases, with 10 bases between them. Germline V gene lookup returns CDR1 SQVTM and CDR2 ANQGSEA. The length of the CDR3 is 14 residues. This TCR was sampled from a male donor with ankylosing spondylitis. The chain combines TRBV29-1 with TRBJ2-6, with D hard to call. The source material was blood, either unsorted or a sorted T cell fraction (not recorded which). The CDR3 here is CSVVEEDGANVLTF. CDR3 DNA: TGCAGCGTTGTCGAGGAAGATGGGGCCAACGTCCTGACTTTC.